Listed below are T cell receptor beta chains from one sample, sequenced in a study of cytomegalovirus exposure and HLA in healthy donors. Profiling relied on immunoSEQ multiplex PCR, and the TCRdb table lists in-frame clones only, not all of them. Of under 150,000 clones in the sample, 70% to 80% are singletons; the top ten hold approximately 1.8%. Source material: PBMCs. These receptors came from a woman in her 50s in good health and CMV-seronegative. Both conserved end residues are part of each CDR3. The order of the fields is D gene, J gene, V gene, CDR3 length, clone size, CDR3 DNA, CDR3 protein. D genes are given only for firm matches. A clone size is listed for some rows: how often the clone was seen (once, few, many), or a class if it is expanded.

D: .
J: TRBJ2-3
V: TRBV14
length: 15
size: few
DNA: TGTGCCAGCAGCCAAGATACGGGGTTACCAGATACGCAGTATTTT
CDR3: CASSQDTGLPDTQYF

D: TRBD1
J: TRBJ2-6
V: TRBV5-4
length: 19
size: .
DNA: TGTGCCAGCAGCCCAGGCAGATTCGGACAGGGCTCTGGGGCCAACGTCCTGACTTTC
CDR3: CASSPGRFGQGSGANVLTF

D: TRBD1
J: TRBJ1-6
V: TRBV6-5
length: 16
size: .
DNA: TGTGCCAGCAGTTACTCACAGGGGTTGAATAATTCACCCCTCCACTTT
CDR3: CASSYSQGLNNSPLHF

D: TRBD2
J: TRBJ2-3
V: TRBV9
length: 16
size: .
DNA: TGTGCCAGCAGCGGAGTCAATGGCGGGAGGACAGATACGCAGTATTTT
CDR3: CASSGVNGGRTDTQYF

D: .
J: TRBJ1-5
V: TRBV9
length: 11
size: .
DNA: TGTGCCAGCAGCCCCGGAGGGGCCCAGCATTTT
CDR3: CASSPGGAQHF

D: .
J: TRBJ2-6
V: TRBV28
length: 18
size: .
DNA: TGTGCCAGCAGCAAGCGTCTTGTGAAGATCTCTGGGGCCAACGTCCTGACTTTC
CDR3: CASSKRLVKISGANVLTF

D: .
J: TRBJ1-2
V: TRBV6-1
length: 13
size: .
DNA: TGTGCCAGCCGCGGGCAGGCTAACTATGGCTACACCTTC
CDR3: CASRGQANYGYTF

D: TRBD1
J: TRBJ1-2
V: TRBV7-9
length: 15
size: .
DNA: TGTGCCAGCAGCGACGGGGGACAGGTTAACTATGGCTACACCTTC
CDR3: CASSDGGQVNYGYTF

D: TRBD2
J: TRBJ2-5
V: TRBV5-6
length: 18
size: .
DNA: TGTGCCAGCAGCTTGGAGCTAGCGGGAGGGCCTCGCCAAGAGACCCAGTACTTC
CDR3: CASSLELAGGPRQETQYF

D: .
J: TRBJ1-2
V: TRBV28
length: 14
size: .
DNA: TGTGCCAGCACTCAACTGGGGGGGATAGGTGGCTACACCTTC
CDR3: CASTQLGGIGGYTF

D: TRBD2
J: TRBJ2-3
V: TRBV30
length: 18
size: .
DNA: TGTGCCTGGGGTATCGGACTAGCGGGAGGGCCGTCCACAGATACGCAGTATTTT
CDR3: CAWGIGLAGGPSTDTQYF

D: TRBD1
J: TRBJ2-6
V: TRBV6-4
length: 15
size: once
DNA: TGTGCCAGGGACAGGGGGATCTCTGGGGCCAACGTCCTGACTTTC
CDR3: CARDRGISGANVLTF

D: .
J: TRBJ1-1
V: TRBV18
length: 12
size: few
DNA: TGTGCCAGCTCCACCGGGAACACTGAAGCTTTCTTT
CDR3: CASSTGNTEAFF

D: .
J: TRBJ2-1
V: TRBV4-3
length: 16
size: .
DNA: TGCGCCAGCAGCCAAGATGATCGTAGGGGCTACAATGAGCAGTTCTTC
CDR3: CASSQDDRRGYNEQFF

D: .
J: TRBJ2-2
V: TRBV2
length: 14
size: .
DNA: TGTGCCAGCAGTGACGGGTCAAACACCGGGGAGCTGTTTTTT
CDR3: CASSDGSNTGELFF

D: .
J: TRBJ2-5
V: TRBV7-6
length: 15
size: .
DNA: TGTGCCAGCAGCCCGACTCGCGTAGCGGAAGAGACCCAGTACTTC
CDR3: CASSPTRVAEETQYF

D: TRBD1
J: TRBJ1-4
V: TRBV9
length: 16
size: .
DNA: TGTGCCAGCAGCAAGACCGGGACAGGGGGTATTAGGAAACTGTTTTTT
CDR3: CASSKTGTGGIRKLFF

D: .
J: TRBJ1-1
V: TRBV28
length: 12
size: .
DNA: TGTGCCAGCAGTTTACAGTTCGAAGAAGCTTTCTTT
CDR3: CASSLQFEEAFF

D: .
J: TRBJ1-1
V: TRBV5-1
length: 16
size: .
DNA: TGCGCCAGCAGCTTGGGGCGGTTACACTCGGACACTGAAGCTTTCTTT
CDR3: CASSLGRLHSDTEAFF

D: .
J: TRBJ1-5
V: TRBV28
length: 10
size: once
DNA: TGTGCCAGCGGGCGTTCAGCCCCAGCATTT
CDR3: CASGRSAPAF

D: TRBD1
J: TRBJ2-7
V: TRBV5-5
length: 13
size: .
DNA: TGTGCCAGCAGCTTGGGCAGGGGGAACGAGCAGTACTTC
CDR3: CASSLGRGNEQYF

D: .
J: TRBJ1-1
V: TRBV28
length: 15
size: .
DNA: TGTGCCAGCAGTTTACACGGGGGGCGAGGGACTGAAGCTTTCTTT
CDR3: CASSLHGGRGTEAFF

D: .
J: TRBJ1-1
V: TRBV5-1
length: 13
size: .
DNA: TGCGCCAGCAGCGATAAACAGGGTTATGAAGCTTTCTTT
CDR3: CASSDKQGYEAFF

D: .
J: TRBJ1-1
V: TRBV28
length: 13
size: .
DNA: TGTGCCAGCAGTTTAACAGGGAACACTGAAGCTTTCTTT
CDR3: CASSLTGNTEAFF

D: TRBD1
J: TRBJ1-5
V: TRBV5-1
length: 15
size: .
DNA: TGCGCCAGCAGCTCTGGACAGGGGGCGATTCGGCCCCAGCATTTT
CDR3: CASSSGQGAIRPQHF

D: .
J: TRBJ2-2
V: TRBV6-5
length: 12
size: .
DNA: TGTGCCAGCAGTAGGGGTACCGGGGAGCTGTTTTTT
CDR3: CASSRGTGELFF

D: TRBD1
J: TRBJ1-2
V: TRBV6-6
length: 12
size: .
DNA: TGTGCCAGCGGACAGGGAAACTATGGCTACACCTTC
CDR3: CASGQGNYGYTF

D: .
J: TRBJ2-3
V: TRBV18
length: 13
size: .
DNA: TGTGCCAGCTCACGCTCCCACGGGGATACGCAGTATTTT
CDR3: CASSRSHGDTQYF

D: .
J: TRBJ1-2
V: TRBV6-1
length: 16
size: .
DNA: TGTGCCAGCAGTGAAGCGGGGGGGCACAGAGACTATGGCTACACCTTC
CDR3: CASSEAGGHRDYGYTF

D: TRBD1
J: TRBJ1-5
V: TRBV5-4
length: 16
size: .
DNA: TGTGCCAGCAGCTTGTGGTCAGGGGGAACTCATCAGCCCCAGCATTTT
CDR3: CASSLWSGGTHQPQHF

D: TRBD1
J: TRBJ1-4
V: TRBV28
length: 15
size: .
DNA: TGTGCCAGCAGTTTACCCGGACAGGTTTATGAAAAACTGTTTTTT
CDR3: CASSLPGQVYEKLFF

D: .
J: TRBJ1-1
V: TRBV9
length: 14
size: .
DNA: TGTGCCAGCAGCGTAGTTGGGACTCGCTCTGAAGCTTTCTTT
CDR3: CASSVVGTRSEAFF

D: .
J: TRBJ1-1
V: TRBV10-3
length: 13
size: .
DNA: TGTGCCAGCCGGCGGGGTACGAACACTGAAGCTTTCTTT
CDR3: CASRRGTNTEAFF

D: .
J: TRBJ1-2
V: TRBV6-1
length: 13
size: .
DNA: TGTGCCAGCAGCCCCACAGAAATCTATGGCTACACCTTC
CDR3: CASSPTEIYGYTF

D: .
J: TRBJ1-2
V: TRBV11-3
length: 14
size: .
DNA: TGTGCCAGCAGCTTTGGTTACGGGGGTGGTGGCTACACCTTC
CDR3: CASSFGYGGGGYTF

D: .
J: TRBJ1-2
V: TRBV27
length: 16
size: .
DNA: TGTGCCAGCAGTTTAAGGCGCGGAGGGTCTAACTATGGCTACACCTTC
CDR3: CASSLRRGGSNYGYTF

D: .
J: TRBJ2-1
V: TRBV18
length: 16
size: .
DNA: TGTGCCAGCTCACCAATAGGAAGCGGAAATAACAATGAGCAGTTCTTC
CDR3: CASSPIGSGNNNEQFF

D: TRBD1
J: TRBJ2-1
V: TRBV5-1
length: 14
size: .
DNA: TGCGCCAGCAGCCGGACAGGGGCCTACAATGAGCAGTTCTTC
CDR3: CASSRTGAYNEQFF

D: TRBD2
J: TRBJ2-1
V: TRBV4-2
length: 17
size: once
DNA: TGTGCCAGCAGCCAAGAAAGCGGGGAGGCTTCCTACAATGAGCAGTTCTTC
CDR3: CASSQESGEASYNEQFF

D: .
J: TRBJ1-3
V: TRBV7-2
length: 16
size: few
DNA: TGTGCCAGCAGCCGGGATGCGGGTTTTTCGGGAAACACCATATATTTT
CDR3: CASSRDAGFSGNTIYF

D: .
J: TRBJ2-1
V: TRBV11-2
length: 12
size: once
DNA: TGTGCCAGCAGCTCCTGGACATCCCGATGGTTCTTC
CDR3: CASSSWTSRWFF

D: .
J: TRBJ1-5
V: TRBV6-5
length: 15
size: once
DNA: TGTGCCAGCAGTTACTCGGAGAATAGCAATCAGCCCCAGCATTTT
CDR3: CASSYSENSNQPQHF

D: TRBD2
J: TRBJ2-7
V: TRBV5-1
length: 16
size: once
DNA: TGCGCCAGCAACTCGGGGGAGGGAGGGCCTCTGGACGAGCAGTACTTC
CDR3: CASNSGEGGPLDEQYF

D: .
J: TRBJ1-1
V: TRBV9
length: 12
size: .
DNA: TGTGCCAGCAGTTCACAGGGCGCTGAAGCTTTCTTT
CDR3: CASSSQGAEAFF

D: TRBD2
J: TRBJ2-3
V: TRBV9
length: 16
size: .
DNA: TGTGCCAGCAGCGTGGGGACTAGCGGCTCCCGTCATACGCAGTATTTT
CDR3: CASSVGTSGSRHTQYF

D: .
J: TRBJ1-1
V: TRBV25-1
length: 13
size: once
DNA: TGTGCCAGCAGTGGTGGACAGCTGACGCTCGACAACTTT
CDR3: CASSGGQLTLDNF

D: TRBD2
J: TRBJ2-5
V: TRBV5-1
length: 16
size: .
DNA: TGCGCCAGCAGCTTGGTCTCGGGAGGGGGGCAAGAGACCCAGTACTTC
CDR3: CASSLVSGGGQETQYF

D: .
J: TRBJ1-3
V: TRBV19
length: 16
size: once
DNA: TGTGCCAGTAGCCCTCAAGACAGACGTCCTGGAAACACCATATATTTT
CDR3: CASSPQDRRPGNTIYF

D: TRBD2
J: TRBJ2-7
V: TRBV14
length: 15
size: .
DNA: TGTGCCAGCAGCTTCCGGACTAGCGGGATCTACGAGCAGTACTTC
CDR3: CASSFRTSGIYEQYF

D: TRBD2
J: TRBJ2-1
V: TRBV4-3
length: 18
size: .
DNA: TGCGCCAGCAGCCAAGTCCGAGGGACTAGAGTCATGATTGCTGAGCAGTTCTTC
CDR3: CASSQVRGTRVMIAEQFF

D: TRBD1
J: TRBJ1-5
V: TRBV28
length: 15
size: .
DNA: TGTGCCAGCAGTCAAACAGGGGGCGTGGGTCAGCCCCAGCATTTT
CDR3: CASSQTGGVGQPQHF

D: .
J: TRBJ2-7
V: TRBV2
length: 14
size: .
DNA: TGTGCCAGCAGTTCATCGGGGGATTACTACGAGCAGTACTTC
CDR3: CASSSSGDYYEQYF

D: TRBD1
J: TRBJ1-1
V: TRBV6-5
length: 14
size: .
DNA: TGTGCCAGCAGTTACGGGACAGTGAACACTGAAGCTTTCTTT
CDR3: CASSYGTVNTEAFF